This TCR beta chain is drawn from a study of response to subunit inactivated influenza vaccine. Study results and limitations: T cells newly recruited by each seasonal influenza vaccination are few, the authors suggested.

TCRdb recomputed calls from the RT-PCR reads with MiXCR, one row per CDR3 protein. The data hold about 780,000 distinct CDR3 sequences, with approximately 17% observed a single time. A word on this clonotype: The antigen remains unidentified.

Germline V gene sequence: CDR1 DFQATT, CDR2 SNEGSKA (reference sequence). Unmatched junction bases numbered 3, after V lost 0 bases and J lost 6 bases. The CDR3 runs 13 residues. The rearrangement uses TRBV20-1 and TRBJ2-3, with 7 bases that match TRBD2. This TCR derives from a man between 45 and 60 years old who received an inactivated influenza vaccine. The input for sequencing was PBMCs from blood, taken more than 4 days after vaccination. The CDR3: CSAREGGRDTQYF. For the CDR3, the DNA is TGCAGTGCTAGAGAGGGGGGGAGGGATACGCAGTATTTT.